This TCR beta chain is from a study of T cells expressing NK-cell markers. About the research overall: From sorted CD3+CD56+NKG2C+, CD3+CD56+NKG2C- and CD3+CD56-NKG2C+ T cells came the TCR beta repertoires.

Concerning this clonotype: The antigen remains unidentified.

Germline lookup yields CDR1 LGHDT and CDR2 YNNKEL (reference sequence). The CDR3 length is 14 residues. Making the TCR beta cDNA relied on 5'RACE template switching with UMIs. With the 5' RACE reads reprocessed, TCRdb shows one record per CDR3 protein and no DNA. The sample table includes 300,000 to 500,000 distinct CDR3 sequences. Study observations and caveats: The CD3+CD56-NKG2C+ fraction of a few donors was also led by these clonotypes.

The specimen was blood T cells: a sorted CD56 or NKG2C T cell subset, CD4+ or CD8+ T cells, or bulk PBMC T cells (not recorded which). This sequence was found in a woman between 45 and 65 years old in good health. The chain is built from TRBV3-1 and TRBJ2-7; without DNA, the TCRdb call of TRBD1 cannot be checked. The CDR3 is CASSQLGVRYEQYF.